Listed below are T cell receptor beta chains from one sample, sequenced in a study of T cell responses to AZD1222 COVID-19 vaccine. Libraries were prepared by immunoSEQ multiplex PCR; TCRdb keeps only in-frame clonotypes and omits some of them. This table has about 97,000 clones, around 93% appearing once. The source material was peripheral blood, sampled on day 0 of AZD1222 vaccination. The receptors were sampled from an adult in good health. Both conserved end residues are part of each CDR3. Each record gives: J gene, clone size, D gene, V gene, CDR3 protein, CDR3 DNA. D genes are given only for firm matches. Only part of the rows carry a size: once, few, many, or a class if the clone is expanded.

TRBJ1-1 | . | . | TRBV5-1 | CASSSWPAGSNTEAFF | TGCGCCAGCAGCTCCTGGCCCGCTGGTTCTAACACTGAAGCTTTCTTT
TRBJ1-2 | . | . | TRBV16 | CASSQSTRGGGNYGYTF | TGTGCCAGCAGCCAATCGACCAGGGGAGGAGGTAACTATGGCTACACCTTC
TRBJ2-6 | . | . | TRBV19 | CASSIGTGANVLTF | TGTGCCAGTAGTATCGGGACTGGGGCCAACGTCCTGACTTTC
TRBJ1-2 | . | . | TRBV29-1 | CSVAVGTPYYGYTF | TGCAGCGTTGCTGTAGGGACCCCTTACTATGGCTACACCTTC
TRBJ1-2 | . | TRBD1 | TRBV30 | CAWTPTGDGYTF | TGTGCCTGGACCCCTACAGGGGACGGCTACACCTTC
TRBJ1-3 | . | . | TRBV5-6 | CASSLPGSAASGNTIYF | TGTGCCAGCAGCTTGCCCGGGAGCGCAGCCTCTGGAAACACCATATATTTT
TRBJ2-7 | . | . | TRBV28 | CASTPGGYEQYF | TGTGCCAGCACCCCTGGAGGCTACGAGCAGTACTTC
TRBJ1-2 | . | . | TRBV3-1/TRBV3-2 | CASSSEGYTF | TGTGCCAGCAGCTCAGAAGGCTACACCTTC
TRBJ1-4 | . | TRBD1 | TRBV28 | CASSPGDRGREKLFF | TGTGCCAGCAGTCCAGGGGACAGGGGGCGGGAAAAACTGTTTTTT
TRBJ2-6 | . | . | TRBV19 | CASSIRAVAGANVLTF | TGTGCCAGTAGTATAAGGGCGGTGGCTGGGGCCAACGTCCTGACTTTC
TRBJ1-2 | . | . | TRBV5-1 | CASSLEGLSGYTF | TGCGCCAGCAGCTTGGAGGGTTTAAGTGGCTACACCTTC
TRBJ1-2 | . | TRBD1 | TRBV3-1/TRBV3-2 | CASSPGQGDLGYTF | TGTGCCAGCAGCCCCGGACAGGGAGACTTAGGCTACACCTTC
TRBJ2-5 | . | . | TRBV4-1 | CATQPEPGSAGETQYF | TGCGCCACTCAACCCGAACCGGGTTCGGCAGGGGAGACCCAGTACTTC
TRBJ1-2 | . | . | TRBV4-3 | CASSQADGPRGGYTF | TGCGCCAGCAGCCAAGCGGATGGACCTCGTGGCGGCTACACCTTC
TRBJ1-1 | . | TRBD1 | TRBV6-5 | CASSSPGQSRTEAFF | TGTGCCAGCAGTAGTCCGGGACAGAGTAGGACTGAAGCTTTCTTT
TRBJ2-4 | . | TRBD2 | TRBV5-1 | CASSLGGGLRGAKNIQYF | TGCGCCAGCAGCTTGGGGGGAGGGTTGCGAGGGGCCAAAAACATTCAGTACTTC
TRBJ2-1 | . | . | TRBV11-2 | CASSYELGSYNEQFF | TGTGCCAGCAGCTACGAGCTTGGCTCCTACAATGAGCAGTTCTTC
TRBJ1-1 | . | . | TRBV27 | CASSLIGVRSKVGYTEAFF | TGTGCCAGCAGTTTAATTGGGGTTAGGTCCAAAGTGGGGTACACTGAAGCTTTCTTT
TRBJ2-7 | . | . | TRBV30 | CAWSVRGVRYEQYF | TGTGCCTGGAGTGTTAGGGGGGTTCGCTACGAGCAGTACTTC
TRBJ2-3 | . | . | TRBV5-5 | CASSFDLTTDTQYF | TGTGCCAGCAGCTTTGACCTCACCACAGATACGCAGTATTTT
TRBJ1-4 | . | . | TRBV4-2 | CASSQATNEKLFF | TGTGCCAGCAGCCAAGCAACTAATGAAAAACTGTTTTTT
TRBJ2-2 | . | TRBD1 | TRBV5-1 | CASNRGALDTGELFF | TGCGCCAGCAACAGGGGGGCGTTGGACACCGGGGAGCTGTTTTTT
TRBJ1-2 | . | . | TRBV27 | CASSLRVPGNYGYTF | TGTGCCAGCAGTTTAAGGGTACCAGGGAACTATGGCTACACCTTC
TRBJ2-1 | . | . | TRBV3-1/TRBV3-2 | CASSQEFGGGPKNEQFF | TGTGCCAGCAGCCAAGAGTTTGGGGGGGGGCCCAAAAATGAGCAGTTCTTC
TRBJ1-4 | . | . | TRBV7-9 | CASSPPGLGEKLFF | TGTGCCAGCAGCCCACCGGGACTGGGAGAAAAACTGTTTTTT
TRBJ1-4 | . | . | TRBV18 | CASSPLQGAGKLFF | TGTGCCAGCTCACCACTCCAGGGAGCCGGAAAACTGTTTTTT
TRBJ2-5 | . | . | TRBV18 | CASSPIGLRSPETQYF | TGTGCCAGCTCACCAATAGGCCTAAGGTCCCCAGAGACCCAGTACTTC
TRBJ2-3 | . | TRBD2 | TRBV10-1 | CASSEPGLGTDTQYF | TGCGCCAGCAGTGAACCGGGACTAGGCACAGATACGCAGTATTTT
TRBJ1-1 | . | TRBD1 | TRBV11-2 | CASSPRSTGGDTEAFF | TGTGCCAGCAGCCCTCGATCAACAGGGGGTGACACTGAAGCTTTCTTT
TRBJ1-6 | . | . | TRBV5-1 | CASSLSSGWGHSPLHF | TGCGCCAGCAGCTTGAGTAGCGGCTGGGGGCATTCACCCCTCCACTTT
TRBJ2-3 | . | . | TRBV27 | CASSIKPDSSDTQYF | TGTGCCAGCAGTATAAAACCCGACAGTAGCGATACGCAGTATTTT
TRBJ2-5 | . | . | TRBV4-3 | CASSQDSRETQYF | TGCGCCAGCAGCCAAGATAGCCGAGAGACCCAGTACTTC
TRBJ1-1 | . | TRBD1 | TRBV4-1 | CASSPGQGPNTEAFF | TGCGCCAGCAGCCCGGGACAGGGGCCGAACACTGAAGCTTTCTTT
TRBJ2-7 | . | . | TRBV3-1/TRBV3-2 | CASSPGRDGSTGQYF | TGTGCCAGCAGCCCCGGTCGGGACGGATCTACGGGGCAGTACTTC
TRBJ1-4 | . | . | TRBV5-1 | CASSLERINEKLFF | TGCGCCAGCAGCTTGGAACGGATTAATGAAAAACTGTTTTTT
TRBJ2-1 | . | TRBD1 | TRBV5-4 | CASSLQGAIHNEQFF | TGTGCCAGCAGCTTACAGGGGGCGATCCACAATGAGCAGTTCTTC
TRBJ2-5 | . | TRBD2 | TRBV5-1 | CASSLGASGIQETQYF | TGCGCCAGCAGCTTGGGGGCTAGCGGGATCCAAGAGACCCAGTACTTC
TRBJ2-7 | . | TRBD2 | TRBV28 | CASSHLAGVNEQYF | TGTGCCAGCAGTCACCTAGCGGGAGTGAACGAGCAGTACTTC
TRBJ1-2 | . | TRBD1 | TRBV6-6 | CASSYTGQGGNYGYTF | TGTGCCAGCAGTTATACCGGACAGGGCGGTAACTATGGCTACACCTTC
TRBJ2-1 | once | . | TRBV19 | CASSYSARSYNEQFF | TGTGCCAGTAGTTATAGCGCTCGGTCCTACAATGAGCAGTTCTTC
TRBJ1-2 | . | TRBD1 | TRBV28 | CASTLPGQGNRGYTF | TGTGCCAGCACTTTACCGGGACAGGGAAACCGTGGCTACACCTTC
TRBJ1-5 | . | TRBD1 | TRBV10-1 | CASTLDREINQPQHF | TGCGCCAGCACCCTTGACAGGGAGATCAATCAGCCCCAGCATTTT
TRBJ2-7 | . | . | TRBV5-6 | CASSSLDGRLNEQYF | TGTGCCAGCAGCTCCTTGGACGGGAGACTGAACGAGCAGTACTTC
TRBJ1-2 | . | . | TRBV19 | CASLGGGGSGYTF | TGTGCCTCCCTTGGGGGAGGAGGGTCCGGCTACACCTTC
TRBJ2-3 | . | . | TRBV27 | CASSFNPPRGTDTQYF | TGTGCCAGCAGTTTCAACCCACCCCGCGGCACAGATACGCAGTATTTT
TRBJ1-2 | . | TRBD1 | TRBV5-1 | CASRDGGTGDNYGYTF | TGCGCCAGCAGGGATGGAGGGACAGGGGACAACTATGGCTACACCTTC
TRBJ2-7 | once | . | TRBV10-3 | CAIRDNYEQYF | TGTGCCATCAGAGATAACTACGAGCAGTACTTC
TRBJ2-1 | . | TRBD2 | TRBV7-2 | CASSTGLAGLAGEQFF | TGTGCCAGCAGCACGGGACTAGCGGGCCTAGCGGGTGAGCAGTTCTTC
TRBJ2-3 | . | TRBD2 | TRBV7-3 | CASSLTSGRADTQYF | TGTGCCAGCAGCTTGACTAGCGGGAGAGCAGATACGCAGTATTTT
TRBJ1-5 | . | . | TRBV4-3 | CASSQDIRQPQHF | TGCGCCAGCAGCCAAGATATACGGCAGCCCCAGCATTTT